The 5 T cell receptor beta chains reported below all come from one sample, sequenced in a study of long-term antiretroviral therapy in people with HIV. A v3.0 immunoSEQ assay was performed at survey level. The data were produced by immunoSEQ multiplex PCR, yet TCRdb's version contains in-frame clones alone and is incomplete. The sample has about 33,000 clones; 95% to 96% are singletons. Sequencing was performed on unsorted PBMCs, taken roughly 6.4 years after starting antiretroviral therapy. The receptors here all came from a man under 40 with HIV.

CDR3 nucleotides: TGTGCCAGCAGTCCGCCCTCCGGAGGCTACACCTTC. Translating gives CASSPPSGGYTF. The chain links TRBV28 to TRBJ1-2; unclear D gene. Germline CDR1 is MDHEN and CDR2 is SYDVKM. Trimming removed 5 bases from V and 8 bases from J, with 12 bases in between. This CDR3 region has 12 residues.

V and J are TRBV29-1 and TRBJ2-5; D gene unclear. CDR1 and CDR2 (germline): SQVTM, ANQGSEA. The CDR3 has 12 residues. V was cut by 3 bases and J by 6 bases, with 11 bases left in between. The CDR3 region is CSVDPDEKTQYF. As DNA, the CDR3 is TGCAGCGTTGACCCGGATGAGAAGACCCAGTACTTC.

This clone is a singleton in its sample. J is TRBJ2-2 and V is TRBV7-2, with D possibly matching TRBD2 (6 bases). V was cut by 3 bases and J by 6 bases, with 11 bases left in between. Per the germline V gene, CDR1 is SGHTA and CDR2 is FQGNSA. The CDR3 loop spans 14 amino acids. The CDR3 nucleotides are TGTGCCAGCAGCTTCCTGACGGGGGCCGGGGAGCTGTTTTTT. The encoded protein is CASSFLTGAGELFF.

The rearrangement joins TRBV28 to TRBJ1-5, with D uncertain. The CDR3 spans 16 residues. Germline loops: CDR1 MDHEN, CDR2 SYDVKM. V lost 2 bases, J lost 9 bases, and 20 bases lay in between. CDR3 protein: CASSLAAARAGRPQHF. The CDR3 DNA sequence: TGTGCCAGCAGTTTAGCCGCAGCGAGGGCAGGTCGGCCCCAGCATTTT.

V is TRBV4-3 and J is TRBJ2-5, with D unresolved. V lost 0 bases to trimming and J lost 4 bases, with 9 bases between them. The CDR3 runs to 14 residues. Germline V lookup: CDR1 LGHNA, CDR2 YSLEER. This CDR3 reads CASSQDLWLETQYF. The DNA of the CDR3 is TGCGCCAGCAGCCAAGATCTTTGGTTAGAGACCCAGTACTTC.